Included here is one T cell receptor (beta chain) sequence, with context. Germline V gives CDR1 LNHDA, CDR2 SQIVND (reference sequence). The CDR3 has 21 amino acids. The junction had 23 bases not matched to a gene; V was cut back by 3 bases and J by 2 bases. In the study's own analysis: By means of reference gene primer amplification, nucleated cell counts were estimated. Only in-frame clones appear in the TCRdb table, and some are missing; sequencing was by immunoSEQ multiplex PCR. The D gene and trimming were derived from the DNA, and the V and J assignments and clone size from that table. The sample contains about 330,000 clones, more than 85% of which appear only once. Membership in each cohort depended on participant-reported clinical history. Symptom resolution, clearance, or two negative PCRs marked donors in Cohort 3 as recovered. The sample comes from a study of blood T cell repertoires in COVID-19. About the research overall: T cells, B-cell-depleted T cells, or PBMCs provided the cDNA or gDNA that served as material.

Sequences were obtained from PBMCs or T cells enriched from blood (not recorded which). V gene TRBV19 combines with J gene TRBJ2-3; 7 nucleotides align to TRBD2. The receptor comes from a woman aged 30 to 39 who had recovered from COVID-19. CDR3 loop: CASSIAFPATYRDYHTDTQYF. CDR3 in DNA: TGTGCCAGTAGTATCGCCTTTCCAGCGACTTACCGGGACTACCACACAGATACGCAGTATTTT.